The present T cell receptor beta chain was sequenced within a study of blood T cell repertoires in COVID-19. The wider study: From T cells, B-cell-depleted T cells, or PBMCs came the material, which was cDNA or gDNA.

The germline V gene encodes CDR1 SGHRS and CDR2 YFSETQ. V trimming: 2 bases; J trimming: 2 bases; junction bases outside the gene matches: 4. The CDR3 is 14 amino acids. Original handling: Nucleated cell number was recorded as an estimate derived from reference gene primer amplification. The method was immunoSEQ multiplex PCR; TCRdb's version includes in-frame clones alone and lacks a portion of them. Clone size and the V and J calls come from that table; the DNA yielded D and trimming. The sample shows 32,000 or so clones, roughly 87% of them seen only once. This sequence was found in a man aged 45 to 65 with active or convalescent COVID-19. The V and J genes are TRBV5-1 and TRBJ2-7; 7 nucleotides align to TRBD1. Sequencing was done on a sample of peripheral blood. The CDR3 here is CASSFWDSTYEQYF. For the CDR3, the DNA is TGCGCCAGCAGCTTCTGGGACAGCACCTACGAGCAGTACTTC.